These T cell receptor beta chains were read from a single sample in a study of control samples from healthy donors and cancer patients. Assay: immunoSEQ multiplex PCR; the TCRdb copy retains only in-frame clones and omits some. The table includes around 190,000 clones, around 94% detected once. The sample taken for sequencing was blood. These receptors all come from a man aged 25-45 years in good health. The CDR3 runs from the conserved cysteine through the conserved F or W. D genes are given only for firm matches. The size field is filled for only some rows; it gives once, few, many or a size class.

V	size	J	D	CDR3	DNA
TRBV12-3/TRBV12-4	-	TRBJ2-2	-	CASSYGAGELFF	TGTGCCAGCAGTTATGGGGCCGGGGAGCTGTTTTTT
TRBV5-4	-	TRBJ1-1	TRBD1	CASSSRDRAIRNTEAFF	TGTGCCAGCAGCTCCAGGGACAGGGCAATAAGGAACACTGAAGCTTTCTTT
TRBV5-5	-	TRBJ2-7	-	CASSPTAAAQYF	TGTGCCAGCAGCCCTACAGCGGCCGCGCAGTACTTC
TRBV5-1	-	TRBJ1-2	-	CASSYTDSYGYTF	TGCGCCAGCAGCTACACAGACTCCTATGGCTACACCTTC
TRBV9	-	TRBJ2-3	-	CASSVGGRLLTDTQYF	TGTGCCAGCAGCGTAGGGGGCAGGCTACTCACAGATACGCAGTATTTT
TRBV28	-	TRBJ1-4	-	CASKWGGYTNEKLFF	TGTGCCAGCAAGTGGGGCGGCTATACTAATGAAAAACTGTTTTTT
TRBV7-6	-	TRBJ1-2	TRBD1	CASSHRGHTEANYGYTF	TGTGCCAGCAGCCATAGGGGGCACACAGAAGCTAACTATGGCTACACCTTC
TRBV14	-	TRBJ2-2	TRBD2	CASSPSGTSGISRSGELFF	TGTGCCAGCAGCCCATCGGGGACTAGCGGGATCTCACGGTCCGGGGAGCTGTTTTTT
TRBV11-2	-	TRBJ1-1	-	CASSYLGQINTEAFF	TGTGCCAGCAGCTACTTAGGACAGATAAACACTGAAGCTTTCTTT
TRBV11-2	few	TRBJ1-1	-	CASSPGRSNEIMNTEAFF	TGTGCCAGCAGCCCAGGGAGGTCAAATGAAATCATGAACACTGAAGCTTTCTTT
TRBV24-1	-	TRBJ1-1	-	CATSDSKLVAGNTEAFF	TGTGCCACCAGTGACTCCAAGCTGGTCGCGGGGAACACTGAAGCTTTCTTT
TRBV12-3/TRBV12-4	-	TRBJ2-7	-	CASSPGLSYEQYF	TGTGCCAGCAGCCCGGGACTCAGTTACGAGCAGTACTTC
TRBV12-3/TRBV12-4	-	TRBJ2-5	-	CASSLTGRETQYF	TGTGCCAGCAGTTTAACAGGGAGGGAGACCCAGTACTTC
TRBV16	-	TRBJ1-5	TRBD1	CASSQRLTGDSQPQHF	TGTGCCAGCAGCCAACGACTGACAGGGGATAGTCAGCCCCAGCATTTT